These 11 T cell receptor beta chains were sequenced from one sample in a study of Ad26.COV2.S vaccination and SARS-CoV-2 variants (dated by TCRdb to the early 2020s). Receptor amplification or capture employed the immunoSEQ multiplex PCR assay. In TCRdb, the immuneACCESS table is reduced to in-frame sequences with V and J assigned. These tables do not hold every clone; where another copy was compared, an unresolved V gene accounts for under half, and the others remain unexplained. For this sample there are over 450,000 clones; roughly nine tenths appear just once. Of the sample, 1.7% is held by the ten largest clones. The treatment or condition label, read with the paper, signifies: roughly 19 received Ad26.COV2.S at low or high dose, single or two shots; roughly five received placebo; per-sample allocation not given. For vaccine and placebo recipients, the sequenced repertoires came from samples collected on day 63 after the first injection.

The input for sequencing was peripheral blood, taken in a trial of Ad26.COV2.S vaccine versus placebo. The source of these receptors is a person between 18 and 60 years old who received the Ad26.COV2.S COVID-19 vaccine or a placebo.

J is TRBJ2-6 and V is TRBV2; D not resolved. The CDR3 length is 16 residues. V lost 8 bases to trimming and J lost 2 bases, with 16 bases between them. Germline CDR1 reads SNHLY; CDR2 reads FYNNEI. The CDR3 region has the DNA TGTGCCAGCTCGCGTCGAAGTCCAGCTGGGGCCAACGTCCTGACTTTC. This sequence encodes CASSRRSPAGANVLTF.

V is TRBV4-3 and J is TRBJ1-1, with a possible D match to TRBD1 (6 bases). Trimming left V 0 bases short and J 2 bases short, with 19 bases between. The CDR3 sequence is 18 residues long. Germline V gene lookup returns CDR1 LGHNA and CDR2 YSLEER. The CDR3 here is CASSQDADTGHLNTEAFF. The DNA of the CDR3 is TGCGCCAGCAGCCAAGACGCTGATACGGGACACCTTAACACTGAAGCTTTCTTT.

The rearrangement joins TRBV15 to TRBJ2-7, with 8 bases fitting TRBD2. The germline V gene has CDR1 LNHNV and CDR2 YYDKDF (reference sequence). The CDR3 is made up of 13 amino acids. With 1 base clipped from V and 6 bases from J, the junction kept 2 bases outside the gene matches. CDR3 loop: CATSRVAGGEQYF. For the CDR3, the DNA is TGTGCCACCAGCAGAGTTGCGGGAGGCGAGCAGTACTTC.

Remarks on this clone: Other nucleotide sequences from this sample produce the same CDR3. This chain joins TRBV6-5 and TRBJ1-5, with 8 bases lining up with TRBD1. Looked up from germline, CDR1 is MNHEY and CDR2 is SVGAGI. The V and J ends lost 5 bases and 4 bases, in that order; junction bases with no gene match: 1. The CDR3 runs 13 residues. CDR3 nucleotides: TGTGCCAGCAGTCGGACAGGGAATCAGCCCCAGCATTTT. Its protein is CASSRTGNQPQHF.

The rearrangement links TRBV2 to TRBJ2-2, with D perhaps matching TRBD1 (5 bases). Trimming left V 5 bases short and J 0 bases short, with 13 bases between. CDR1 SNHLY and CDR2 FYNNEI come from the germline V gene. This CDR3 contains 16 residues. CDR3 loop: CASSYTGGTNTGELFF. In DNA, the CDR3 is TGTGCCAGCAGTTATACAGGCGGTACGAACACCGGGGAGCTGTTTTTT. The full variable domain, in which reference TRBV2 and TRBJ2-2 provide the parts outside the CDR3, is EPEVTQTPSHQVTQMGQEVILRCVPISNHLYFYWYRQILGQKVEFLVSFYNNEISEKSEIFDDQFSVERPDGSNFTLKIRSTKLEDSAMYFCASSYTGGTNTGELFFGEGSRLTVL.

The chain uses TRBV28 and TRBJ2-7; 8 bases are a match to TRBD1. The junction had 5 bases not matched to a gene; V was cut back by 3 bases and J by 1 base. This CDR3 has 15 residues. Germline-derived CDR1 and CDR2 are MDHEN and SYDVKM. This chain's CDR3 is CASSFFRGPSYEQYF. The CDR3 region has the DNA TGTGCCAGCAGTTTTTTCAGGGGGCCATCCTACGAGCAGTACTTC. Based on the CDR3 plus reference TRBV28 and TRBJ2-7, the full variable domain is DVKVTQSSRYLVKRTGEKVFLECVQDMDHENMFWYRQDPGLGLRLIYFSYDVKMKEKGDIPEGYSVSREKKERFSLILESASTNQTSMYLCASSFFRGPSYEQYFGPGTRLTVT.

V gene TRBV18 combines with J gene TRBJ2-3; 10 positions agree with TRBD2. V was pared by 2 bases and J by 0 bases, with 2 bases of the junction left unmatched. The CDR3 extends over 16 amino acids. In germline, CDR1 is KGHSH, CDR2 LQKENI. CDR3 sequence: CASSPMTSGSTDTQYF. For the CDR3, the DNA is TGTGCCAGCTCACCAATGACTAGCGGGAGCACAGATACGCAGTATTTT.

The V gene is TRBV5-4, the J gene TRBJ2-7; D might be TRBD1 or TRBD2, each matching 5 bases. V was clipped by 3 bases and J by 3 bases, with 10 bases between them. The CDR3 length is 13 residues. CDR1 is SGHNT and CDR2 is YYREEE in the germline V gene (reference sequence). The CDR3 here is CASSWDGRYEQYF. Here the CDR3 DNA reads TGTGCCAGCAGCTGGGACGGCCGCTACGAGCAGTACTTC.

This rearrangement joins TRBV11-2 to TRBJ2-7; 10 positions match TRBD1. This CDR3 contains 17 residues. V was clipped by 3 bases and J by 4 bases; unmatched bases: 12. In germline, CDR1 is SGHAT, CDR2 FQNNGV. DNA of the CDR3: TGTGCCAGCAGCTTCGCACCGGGGGACAGGGGAGGGTACGAGCAGTACTTC. This translates into CASSFAPGDRGGYEQYF.

This chain connects TRBV19 to TRBJ2-1; 10 bases match TRBD2. The J segment lost 7 bases and the V segment lost 5 bases, leaving 8 bases of the junction unmatched. This CDR3 has 15 amino acids. Germline V gene data show CDR1 as LNHDA and CDR2 as SQIVND (reference sequence). The chain's CDR3 is CASSAAASGSNEQFF. CDR3 in DNA: TGTGCCAGTAGTGCGGCGGCTAGCGGGAGTAATGAGCAGTTCTTC.

The chain recombines TRBV12-3 or TRBV12-4 with TRBJ2-2; no clear D. CDR3 length: 13 amino acids. The ends were cut back, 5 bases at V and 1 base at J, with 5 bases in the middle. CDR3 region: CASSGRNTGELFF. CDR3 DNA sequence: TGTGCCAGCAGTGGCCGGAACACCGGGGAGCTGTTTTTT.